The 11 T cell receptor beta chains in this list originate from one sample, sequenced in a study of molecular identifiers for immune sequencing clone quantification. TCRdb ran MiXCR on the PCR reads and lists one entry per CDR3 protein. The sample holds 300,000 to 400,000 distinct CDR3 sequences, about a quarter seen once. The sequenced sample consisted of naive CD8+ T cells from blood, with Jurkat cell RNA spiked in. Subset: FACS-sorted CD8+CD4-CCR7+CD45RA+ naive T cells. The receptor set was obtained from a human donor in good health. Some libraries in this study had Jurkat cell RNA spiked in.

The V and J genes are TRBV4-3 and TRBJ2-2; TRBD2 matches at 7 bases. Germline V gene lookup returns CDR1 LGHNA and CDR2 YSLEER. This CDR3 spans 13 amino acids. V trimming: 6 bases; J trimming: 4 bases; junction bases outside the gene matches: 2. The CDR3 DNA sequence: TGCGCCAGCAGAGTAGCGGGCACCGGGGAGCTGTTTTTT. Protein: CASRVAGTGELFF.

This clonotype has only a few counts. The gene calls are TRBV20-1 and TRBJ2-7, with D uncertain. The CDR3 spans 14 residues. From germline, CDR1 is DFQATT and CDR2 SNEGSKA (reference sequence). V shed 2 bases and J shed 0 bases, with 11 bases lying between them. CDR3 sequence: CSARNTPSSYEQYF. The CDR3 coding sequence is TGCAGTGCTAGAAATACTCCAAGCTCCTACGAGCAGTACTTC.

This clonotype was counted only a few times. The chain employs TRBV10-3 and TRBJ2-7, with D perhaps matching TRBD1 (5 bases). Trimming removed 3 bases at V and 3 bases at J, with 9 bases between. Germline values: CDR1 ENHRY, CDR2 SYGVKD. The CDR3 sequence is 13 residues long. The CDR3 coding sequence is TGTGCCATCAGTGATCTCCAGGGCTACGAGCAGTACTTC. It translates to CAISDLQGYEQYF.

This clonotype was observed at least ten times. The rearrangement links TRBV6-5 to TRBJ2-5; perhaps TRBD2 as D (5 bases). Trimming cost V 7 bases and J 4 bases, with 13 bases left between them. The CDR3 spans 13 residues. Per the germline V gene, CDR1 is MNHEY and CDR2 is SVGAGI. CDR3 protein: CASTELSGETQYF. CDR3 nucleotides: TGTGCCAGCACCGAACTGAGCGGAGAGACCCAGTACTTC.

For this clonotype: A clone one base away is much larger, so this may be a read error. This rearrangement joins TRBV2 to TRBJ2-6, with unresolved D. Per the germline V gene, CDR1 is SNHLY and CDR2 is FYNNEI. CDR3 length equals 18 residues. The CDR3 nucleotides read TGTGCCAGCAGTGAAGCGCTTCGGCTGGTTTCTGAGGCCAACGTCCTGACTTTC. This sequence encodes CASSEALRLVSEANVLTF.

This clonotype was seen only a few times. The V call is TRBV7-8, the J call TRBJ1-5; 8 bases fit TRBD1. There are 15 residues in the CDR3. Trimming at V came to 6 bases and at J to 5 bases, leaving 9 bases not matched to a gene. CDR1 SGHVS and CDR2 FQNEAQ come from the germline V gene. The CDR3 bases are TGTGCCAGCAGTGACCTTGGACAGGGCTATCAGCCCCAGCATTTT. Translating it yields CASSDLGQGYQPQHF.

For this clonotype: This CDR3 fails to terminate in the conserved phenylalanine or tryptophan, so it likely reflects a read error. The chain uses TRBV7-9 and TRBJ1-2, with D perhaps matching TRBD1 (5 bases). The CDR3 spans 14 residues. Per the germline V gene, CDR1 is SEHNR and CDR2 is FQNEAQ (reference sequence). Trimming stripped 3 bases from V and 3 bases from J, with 11 bases between. The CDR3 here is CASSLPGSDYGYTL. The DNA of the CDR3 is TGTGCCAGCAGCTTGCCAGGGTCTGACTATGGCTACACCCTC.

This CDR3 is CASSSLGVNNQPQHF. DNA of the CDR3: TGTGCCAGCAGTAGTTTAGGCGTAAACAATCAGCCCCAGCATTTT. This chain connects TRBV12-3 or TRBV12-4 to TRBJ1-5; D call uncertain. The CDR3 contains 15 residues. The V end lost 5 bases, the J end lost 3 bases, and 14 bases lay between the germline ends.

Notes on this clonotype: This may be a read error: a much more frequent sequence differs by one nucleotide. This chain connects TRBV25-1 to TRBJ2-7; D tentatively reads TRBD1 or TRBD2 (6 bases each). The CDR3 loop spans 13 amino acids. Germline V gene sequence: CDR1 MGHDK, CDR2 SYGVNS. As DNA, the CDR3 is TGTGTCAGCTCCCGAACCGGGGGCAGCGAGCAGTACTTC. This translates into CVSSRTGGSEQYF.

In its sample, this clonotype was seen many times. This chain connects TRBV27 to TRBJ1-5; TRBD1 might be the D (5 bases). V was shortened by 5 bases and J by 0 bases, with 11 bases between the two germline ends. Germline loops: CDR1 MNHEY, CDR2 SMNVEV (reference sequence). This CDR3 spans 15 amino acids. This CDR3 is CASSQGTNSNQPQHF. DNA for the CDR3: TGTGCCAGCAGTCAAGGGACCAATAGCAATCAGCCCCAGCATTTT.

This clonotype was recorded a few times. The chain has TRBV6-2 or TRBV6-3 and TRBJ2-3; either TRBD1 or TRBD2 may supply D (6 bases each). The germline CDR1 and CDR2 sequences are MNHEY and SVGEGT. There are 17 residues in the CDR3. The germline V and J ends were trimmed by 6 bases and 4 bases, with 23 bases remaining between them. The CDR3 DNA sequence: TGTGCCAGCAGGTACGCCAGGGGAGCGGGCGGTGCAGATACGCAGTATTTT. Residues: CASRYARGAGGADTQYF.